This TCR beta chain was profiled in a study of response to subunit inactivated influenza vaccine. Study-wide points: The authors put forward the suggestion that each seasonal influenza vaccination may bring in only a limited number of new T cells.

This clonotype was seen only a few times. Its antigen is not identified. MiXCR, applied by TCRdb to the RT-PCR reads, yields one record per CDR3 protein. The table lists hundreds of thousands of distinct CDR3 sequences, roughly 22% of them singletons. Germline V gives CDR1 LGHNA, CDR2 YNFKEQ. This CDR3 region has 16 residues. Trimming shortened V by 0 bases and J by 3 bases, and 12 bases separated the two germline ends. The sequenced sample was PBMCs from blood, obtained about 20 months after vaccination. V and J are TRBV4-2 and TRBJ2-1; the D call may be TRBD1 or TRBD2 (5 bases each). This sequence originates from a man aged 45-69 years who received an inactivated influenza vaccine. CDR3 loop: CASSQEQEAYYNEQFF. The CDR3, as DNA: TGTGCCAGCAGCCAAGAACAGGAGGCCTACTACAATGAGCAGTTCTTC.